A single sample gave rise to the 5 T cell receptor beta chains below, sequenced in a study of blood T cells in healthy people across ages. PCR was performed a second time for 7 to 11 cycles using a sample-barcoded 5' primer and a J-beta primer mix. TCRdb reprocessed the 5' RACE reads with MiXCR, giving one entry per CDR3 protein. This table holds hundreds of thousands of distinct CDR3 sequences, 20% to 30% found once. The same sample was also studied in work on T cells of mothers and their children.

Sequencing used blood. The receptors were sampled from a boy aged 5-17 years in good health.

In this sample, this clonotype turned up a few times. This sequence joins TRBV20-1 and TRBJ2-2, with no clear D. Trimming removed 3 bases from V and 0 bases from J, with 5 bases in between. The CDR3 has 13 amino acids. CDR1 is DFQATT, CDR2 SNEGSKA, per germline (reference sequence). CDR3 sequence reads: CSARFPNTGELFF. Written as DNA, the CDR3 is TGCAGTGCTAGGTTCCCGAACACCGGGGAGCTGTTTTTT.

The chain uses TRBV7-9 and TRBJ1-4; tentatively, D is TRBD1 (6 bases). The germline V gene has CDR1 SEHNR and CDR2 FQNEAQ (reference sequence). V lost 1 base, J lost 7 bases, and 10 bases lay in between. CDR3 length: 14 amino acids. CDR3 sequence (DNA): TGTGCCAGCAGCTTAGGAACAGGGCTTGAAAAACTGTTTTTT. Encoded protein: CASSLGTGLEKLFF.

The J gene is TRBJ1-1, the V gene TRBV7-2, with TRBD1 as a possible D gene (5 bases). The V end was cut by 1 base, the J end by 4 bases, with 10 bases between. The CDR3 has 14 residues. CDR1 is SGHTA, CDR2 FQGNSA, per germline. The CDR3 loop is CASSLVVGPTEAFF. The CDR3 DNA sequence: TGTGCCAGCAGCTTAGTCGTGGGGCCCACTGAAGCTTTCTTT.

This clonotype came up a few times. The V gene is TRBV29-1, the J gene TRBJ2-5, with D uncertain. The germline V gene has CDR1 SQVTM and CDR2 ANQGSEA. V lost 4 bases and J lost 5, with 14 bases in between. This CDR3 comprises 13 residues. The DNA for the CDR3 is TGCAGCGTTGTAGGTGCCCAAGGGGAGACCCAGTACTTC. Translated: CSVVGAQGETQYF.

There are a few counts of this clonotype. The chain links TRBV28 to TRBJ2-7; D is unclear. Germline assignment: CDR1 MDHEN and CDR2 SYDVKM. V lost 2 bases to trimming and J lost 6 bases, with 11 bases between them. This CDR3 contains 13 residues. The chain's CDR3 is CASSLAPGREQYF. CDR3 nucleotides: TGTGCCAGCAGTTTAGCCCCAGGTCGCGAGCAGTACTTC.